Each of the 18 T cell receptor beta chains below was sequenced from the same sample in a study of cytomegalovirus exposure and HLA in healthy donors. The PCR employed 60 Vbeta primers together with 13 Jbeta primers. TCRdb's copy holds only in-frame clones and misses some; the assay was immunoSEQ multiplex PCR. The table has roughly 110,000 clones, around 80% seen once; the top ten hold 2.5%. Input material: PBMCs. Every receptor here comes from a man in his forties in good health and CMV-seronegative.

This clone was counted between two and nine times. The chain couples TRBV7-8 to TRBJ1-5; D is undetermined. CDR3 size: 16 residues. From germline, CDR1 is SGHVS and CDR2 FQNEAQ. V gave up 1 base and J gave up 3 bases, with 13 bases separating them. CDR3 in amino acids: CASSLETRHLNQPQHF. In nucleotides, the CDR3 is TGTGCCAGCAGCTTAGAGACGCGGCACCTCAATCAGCCCCAGCATTTT. The entire variable domain, with the rest obtained from reference TRBV7-8 and TRBJ1-5, is as follows: GAGVSQSPRYKVAKRGQDVALRCDPISGHVSLFWYQQALGQGPEFLTYFQNEAQLDKSGLPSDRFFAERPEGSVSTLKIQRTQQEDSAVYLCASSLETRHLNQPQHFGDGTRLSIL.

This clone appeared a single time. V gene TRBV19 combines with J gene TRBJ1-1; possible D gene TRBD1, 6 bases. V was cut by 5 bases and J by 2 bases, with 9 bases left in between. The CDR3 is 13 residues long. CDR1 and CDR2 (germline): LNHDA, SQIVND (reference sequence). The chain's CDR3 is CASSSTGNTEAFF. The CDR3 DNA reads TGTGCCAGTAGTTCGACAGGAAACACTGAAGCTTTCTTT.

The rearrangement uses TRBV23-1 and TRBJ2-1, with 7 bases lining up with TRBD1. TRBV23-1 falls under the ORF class, with uncertain function. The trim removed 7 bases at V and 2 bases at J, leaving 8 bases unmatched. CDR3 length equals 15 residues. CDR3 nucleotide sequence: TGCGCCAGCACCCCCAGGACAGGCACCTACAATGAGCAGTTCTTC. It yields the protein CASTPRTGTYNEQFF.

About this clone: The identical CDR3 is also encoded by other nucleotide sequences in the sample. This chain connects TRBV19 to TRBJ1-5; D remains unclear. The CDR3 consists of 13 residues. Looked up from germline, CDR1 is LNHDA and CDR2 is SQIVND (reference sequence). Between the trimmed V and J ends, which lost 0 bases and 4 bases, there was a span of 4 bases. CDR3 nucleotides: TGTGCCAGTAGTATAGAGAGAAATCAGCCCCAGCATTTT. Translated: CASSIERNQPQHF.

To note about this clone: Different DNA sequences within this sample yield the same CDR3. This sequence joins TRBV29-1 and TRBJ2-2; D might be TRBD2 (7 bases). Between the trimmed V and J ends, which lost 1 base and 2 bases, there was a span of 11 bases. CDR3 length equals 15 residues. Germline CDR1 and CDR2: SQVTM and ANQGSEA. This CDR3 reads CSVEAAGANTGELFF. CDR3 sequence (DNA): TGCAGCGTTGAAGCGGCGGGGGCCAACACCGGGGAGCTGTTTTTT.

The rearrangement links TRBV6-6 to TRBJ1-1, with TRBD1 matching 7 bases. The CDR3 runs 14 residues. Germline V gives CDR1 MNHNY, CDR2 SVGAGI (reference sequence). The V segment lost 3 bases and the J segment 3 bases; nucleotides outside the gene matches: 4. CDR3: CASSYTGTDTEAFF. The CDR3 DNA follows: TGTGCCAGCAGTTATACCGGGACAGACACTGAAGCTTTCTTT.

The genes are TRBV6-1 and TRBJ2-4, with 8 bases aligning to TRBD2. Trimming cost V 9 bases and J 3 bases; bases outside gene matches: 10. Germline V gene sequence: CDR1 MNHNS, CDR2 SASEGT. CDR3 length: 15 residues. The CDR3 bases are TGTGCCAGTTCCGGGACTAGTAGCCGCAAAAACATTCAGTACTTC. This encodes CASSGTSSRKNIQYF.

J is TRBJ2-5 and V is TRBV28; 7 nucleotides agree with TRBD1. Germline loops: CDR1 MDHEN, CDR2 SYDVKM. V was pared by 8 bases and J by 1 base, with 10 bases of the junction left unmatched. The CDR3 is made up of 15 amino acids. CDR3 DNA: TGTGCCAGCGGTGGACAGGTGGGACCCCAAGAGACCCAGTACTTC. Translated, it gives CASGGQVGPQETQYF. Drawing the rest from reference TRBV28 and TRBJ2-5, the complete variable domain is DVKVTQSSRYLVKRTGEKVFLECVQDMDHENMFWYRQDPGLGLRLIYFSYDVKMKEKGDIPEGYSVSREKKERFSLILESASTNQTSMYLCASGGQVGPQETQYFGPGTRLLVL.

The rearrangement joins TRBV7-9 to TRBJ2-1, with 11 bases matching TRBD2. The germline gives CDR1 SEHNR, CDR2 FQNEAQ (reference sequence). The trim removed 7 bases at V and 8 bases at J, leaving 4 bases unmatched. The CDR3 extends over 13 amino acids. CDR3 region: CASKLAGVHEQFF. The CDR3 nucleotides read TGTGCCAGCAAACTAGCGGGGGTTCATGAGCAGTTCTTC.

This clone has more than one count but fewer than ten. The rearrangement links TRBV4-2 to TRBJ1-1; D might be TRBD1 (5 bases). This CDR3 has 15 residues. CDR1 is LGHNA, CDR2 YNFKEQ, per germline. V was clipped by 1 base and J by 4 bases, with 13 bases between them. This chain's CDR3 is CASSQVSPGGTEAFF. The DNA for the CDR3 is TGTGCCAGCAGCCAAGTAAGTCCCGGGGGCACTGAAGCTTTCTTT.

The V call is TRBV7-8, the J call TRBJ1-1; D call uncertain. CDR1 is SGHVS, CDR2 FQNEAQ, per germline. The CDR3 totals 17 residues. The V end lost 6 bases, the J end lost 0 bases, and 20 bases lay between the germline ends. The CDR3 loop reads CASRPVRSNLMNTEAFF. The CDR3, as DNA: TGTGCCAGCAGACCCGTCAGGTCGAACTTAATGAACACTGAAGCTTTCTTT.

The genes are TRBV6-5 and TRBJ2-7, with TRBD1 matching over 9 bases. The CDR3 contains 15 residues. With V trimmed by 2 bases and J by 5 bases, 7 bases remained unmatched. Germline values: CDR1 MNHEY, CDR2 SVGAGI. The CDR3 DNA follows: TGTGCCAGCAGTTACCCGGGGACAGGGACCAACGAGCAGTACTTC. Translated: CASSYPGTGTNEQYF.

The V call is TRBV7-9, the J call TRBJ2-2, with 11 nucleotides matching TRBD1. The CDR3 extends over 16 amino acids. Germline-derived CDR1 and CDR2 are SEHNR and FQNEAQ (reference sequence). V shed 2 bases and J 7 bases; nucleotides not matched to a gene: 6. The CDR3 loop reads CASSLTDRGRIGELFF. The CDR3, as DNA: TGTGCCAGCAGCTTAACGGACAGGGGGCGCATCGGGGAGCTGTTTTTT.

This clone was detected only once. For the CDR3, the DNA is TGTGCCAGCAGCCCCGGACATACCTCTGGGGCCAACGTCCTGACTTTC. It specifies CASSPGHTSGANVLTF. The chain links TRBV5-8 to TRBJ2-6; perhaps TRBD1 as D (5 bases). CDR3 length: 16 amino acids. CDR1 and CDR2 from the germline V gene are SGHTS and YDEGEE. Trimming removed 4 bases at V and 0 bases at J, with 11 bases between.

The gene calls are TRBV2 and TRBJ1-1, with 7 bases that match TRBD1. Trimming took 8 bases from V and 11 from J; bases not matched to a gene: 26. This CDR3 is built from 17 residues. Germline V lookup: CDR1 SNHLY, CDR2 FYNNEI. CDR3 DNA: TGTGCCAGCTCAGGGGGATGGGGTGTACGGGATCCTGTCGGGGCTTTCTTT. Amino acids: CASSGGWGVRDPVGAFF.

The V and J genes are TRBV7-3 and TRBJ2-5; D is unresolved. This CDR3 is built from 13 residues. Trimming cost V 5 bases and J 10 bases, with 17 bases left between them. CDR1 and CDR2 (germline): SGHTA, FQGTGA. CDR3 in DNA: TGTGCCAGCAGCCCCTCCCCAACCACGAGCCAGTACTTC. Translation gives CASSPSPTTSQYF.

V usage is TRBV18 and J usage is TRBJ1-6; 8 bases are shared with TRBD1. V lost 3 bases and J lost 5; bases outside the gene matches: 3. CDR1 KGHSH and CDR2 LQKENI come from the germline V gene. The CDR3 is made up of 15 amino acids. CDR3 sequence reads: CASSPSQGDNSPLHF. CDR3 nucleotide sequence: TGTGCCAGCTCACCTTCACAGGGGGATAATTCACCCCTCCACTTT.

The rearrangement links TRBV2 to TRBJ2-7; D is unclear. The CDR3 consists of 12 residues. Per the germline V gene, CDR1 is SNHLY and CDR2 is FYNNEI. Trimming stripped 2 bases from V and 3 bases from J, with 5 bases between. CDR3 nucleotides: TGTGCCAGCAGTGAATCGGTCTACGAGCAGTACTTC. Residues: CASSESVYEQYF.